There are many counts of the clone carrying this TCR beta chain. The antigen is not known. Generation of TCR beta libraries employed quantitative 5'-RACE incorporating molecular barcodes. One entry per CDR3 protein, called by TCRdb with MiXCR from the 5' RACE reads. Of 85,000 to 100,000 distinct CDR3 sequences listed, 8.8% are singletons. The data derive from a study of CD8 T cells in ankylosing spondylitis. Trimming removed 3 bases from V and 4 bases from J; junction bases left unmatched: 10. This CDR3 is 17 amino acids long. Overall study results and limits: Clones tied to disease were said to be significantly enriched in matched ankylosing spondylitis synovial fluid.

V usage is TRBV12-3 or TRBV12-4 and J usage is TRBJ2-2; 8 bases align to TRBD1. Material: blood, either unsorted or a sorted T cell fraction (not recorded which). The clonotype comes from a male donor with ankylosing spondylitis or in good health (not recorded which). The CDR3 loop is CASSFEDRVFGTGELFF. The CDR3 region has the DNA TGTGCCAGCAGTTTCGAGGACAGGGTCTTCGGCACCGGGGAGCTGTTTTTT.